The 32 T cell receptor beta chains below come from one sample, sequenced in a study of human T cells and chemical hapten exposure. MiXCR was run by TCRdb on the RACE reads, yielding one entry per CDR3 protein. The table has around 99,000 distinct CDR3 sequences, approximately 11% seen once. Time point defined: patch test 2, 6 weeks after DPC sensitization. Treatment: therapeutic diphenylcyclopropenone sensitization with weekly scalp DPC. Sequenced here: whole blood, sampled in connection with sensitization to the hapten diphenylcyclopropenone (DPC). The receptor set was obtained from a man aged 35-49 years with alopecia areata. Some clones in this sample may be carry-over from other donors' samples.

The V call is TRBV5-4, the J call TRBJ2-3; TRBD2 matches at 7 bases. Germline V gene data show CDR1 as SGHNT and CDR2 as YYREEE (reference sequence). The CDR3 has 14 amino acids. J lost 4 bases, V lost 3 bases, and 5 bases had no gene match. The CDR3 nucleotides are TGTGCCAGCAGCTCGCTAGCGGCGGCAGATACGCAGTATTTT. Residues: CASSSLAAADTQYF.

This clonotype came up a few times. This chain links TRBV12-3 or TRBV12-4 with TRBJ2-7; 7 bases fit TRBD1. V shed 6 bases, J shed 7 bases, and the junction held 9 bases outside the gene matches. CDR3 length: 13 residues. The CDR3 sequence: CASRPTGVGEQYF. In DNA, the CDR3 is TGTGCCAGCAGACCAACAGGGGTCGGGGAGCAGTACTTC.

The chain carries TRBV5-1 and TRBJ2-1, with D possibly TRBD1 on 6 matching bases. Germline lookup yields CDR1 SGHRS and CDR2 YFSETQ. The CDR3 length is 15 residues. V was cut by 0 bases and J by 8 bases, with 15 bases left in between. The CDR3 DNA reads TGCGCCAGCAGCTTGGAAAAGACAGGTTTTGATGAGCAGTTCTTC. Its protein is CASSLEKTGFDEQFF. Full variable domain (rest looked up from reference TRBV5-1 and TRBJ2-1): KAGVTQTPRYLIKTRGQQVTLSCSPISGHRSVSWYQQTPGQGLQFLFEYFSETQRNKGNFPGRFSGRQFSNSRSEMNVSTLELGDSALYLCASSLEKTGFDEQFFGPGTRLTVL.

This clonotype was counted ten times or more. The chain carries TRBV29-1 and TRBJ2-7; D remains ambiguous. The CDR3 extends over 11 amino acids. CDR1 SQVTM and CDR2 ANQGSEA come from the germline V gene. With 0 bases removed from V and 6 bases from J, the gap between germline ends came to 6 bases. CDR3 loop: CSVEERLEQYF. For the CDR3, the DNA is TGCAGCGTTGAAGAACGGCTCGAGCAGTACTTC.

This clonotype was picked up a small number of times. The gene calls are TRBV24-1 and TRBJ2-5, with 8 bases fitting TRBD2. In germline, CDR1 is KGHDR, CDR2 SFDVKD. The CDR3 runs 19 residues. V gave up 9 bases and J gave up 2 bases; unmatched junction bases: 22. DNA of the CDR3: TGTGCCACCTCCGGACCTAAAGGCGCTAGCGGGTTTATACAAGAGACCCAGTACTTC. This codes for CATSGPKGASGFIQETQYF.

This clonotype was observed many times. This chain links TRBV28 with TRBJ2-7; D is unresolved. With 0 bases removed from V and 6 bases from J, the gap between germline ends came to 9 bases. Looked up from germline, CDR1 is MDHEN and CDR2 is SYDVKM. The CDR3 runs to 13 residues. The CDR3 reads CASSLWGGSEQYV. The CDR3 region has the DNA TGTGCCAGCAGTTTATGGGGCGGCAGCGAGCAGTACGTC.

This clonotype was observed at least ten times. The rearrangement links TRBV3-1 to TRBJ1-5; D call uncertain. V was pared by 0 bases and J by 0 bases, with 3 bases between. The germline V gene encodes CDR1 LGHDT and CDR2 YNNKEL (reference sequence). The CDR3 loop spans 14 amino acids. This chain's CDR3 is CASSQDYSNQPQHF. DNA for the CDR3: TGTGCCAGCAGCCAAGATTATAGCAATCAGCCCCAGCATTTT.

V gene TRBV20-1 combines with J gene TRBJ2-3, with D perhaps being TRBD1 or TRBD2 (6 bases each). Germline V CDR1 and CDR2: DFQATT, SNEGSKA (reference sequence). The V end was cut by 0 bases, the J end by 0 bases, with 10 bases between. This CDR3 contains 15 residues. The CDR3 DNA reads TGCAGTGCTAGAGATGGCGGGACAAGCACAGATACGCAGTATTTT. This codes for CSARDGGTSTDTQYF.

This clonotype was picked up a small number of times. The chain recombines TRBV25-1 with TRBJ2-3; D is unclear. Germline values: CDR1 MGHDK, CDR2 SYGVNS. Trimming cost V 3 bases and J 1 base, with 5 bases left between them. The CDR3 loop spans 13 amino acids. The CDR3 nucleotides are TGTGCCAGCAGTGACGCCGGCACAGATACGCAGTATTTT. As protein: CASSDAGTDTQYF. Filled out from reference TRBV25-1 and TRBJ2-3, the complete variable domain reads EADIYQTPRYLVIGTGKKITLECSQTMGHDKMYWYQQDPGMELHLIHYSYGVNSTEKGDLSSESTVSRIRTEHFPLTLESARPSHTSQYLCASSDAGTDTQYFGPGTRLTVL.

This clonotype was recorded many times. The V and J genes are TRBV11-1 and TRBJ2-3; D unclear. This CDR3 region has 14 residues. Germline-derived CDR1 and CDR2 are SGHAT and FQDESV (reference sequence). Trimming took off 4 bases at V and 1 base at J, with 9 bases between the two ends. The CDR3 DNA sequence: TGTGCCAGCAGCTCCTACTACGGCACAGATACGCAGTATTTT. Translating gives CASSSYYGTDTQYF.

Only a few counts were recorded for this clonotype. The chain combines TRBV7-2 with TRBJ2-3; D remains ambiguous. Trimming stripped 1 base from V and 4 bases from J, with 12 bases between. The germline CDR1 and CDR2 sequences are SGHTA and FQGNSA. The CDR3 spans 15 residues. The CDR3 DNA sequence: TGTGCCAGCAGCTTAGTTCTAGTTGCGCCAGATACGCAGTATTTT. The encoded protein is CASSLVLVAPDTQYF.

This chain connects TRBV2 to TRBJ2-5, with 9 bases aligning to TRBD1. In germline, CDR1 is SNHLY, CDR2 FYNNEI. The CDR3 loop spans 15 amino acids. The ends lost 8 bases at V and 2 bases at J; junction bases unmatched: 9. The CDR3 sequence: CASGKDRGRQETQYF. The CDR3 coding sequence is TGTGCCAGCGGAAAAGACAGGGGGAGACAAGAGACCCAGTACTTC.

This clonotype was detected many times. The chain has TRBV29-1 and TRBJ1-4; the D gene is possibly TRBD1 (6 bases). V gave up 7 bases and J gave up 7 bases, with 16 bases separating them. Germline V gene lookup returns CDR1 SQVTM and CDR2 ANQGSEA. This CDR3 comprises 13 residues. CDR3: CSAARGAGEKLFF. The CDR3 DNA reads as TGCAGCGCGGCCAGGGGCGCCGGTGAAAAACTGTTTTTT.

In this sample, this clonotype turned up a few times. V and J are TRBV6-6 and TRBJ2-1; TRBD2 matches 14 bases. After removal of 6 bases from V and 0 bases from J, the junction contained 7 bases not matched to a gene. Germline V lookup: CDR1 MNHNY, CDR2 SVGAGI (reference sequence). There are 18 residues in the CDR3. The CDR3 DNA reads as TGTGCCAGCAGCCGGGGACTAGCGGGGGTTAGCTCCTACAATGAGCAGTTCTTC. Encoded protein: CASSRGLAGVSSYNEQFF.

The table lists this clonotype with a count of one. The chain uses TRBV2 and TRBJ2-2, with unresolved D. Trimming shortened V by 0 bases and J by 1 base, and 9 bases separated the two germline ends. Germline loops: CDR1 SNHLY, CDR2 FYNNEI. The length of the CDR3 is 16 residues. CDR3 DNA sequence: TGTGCCAGCAGTGAAGCCCCGCGGAAGAACACCGGGGAGCTGTTTTTT. This gives the protein CASSEAPRKNTGELFF.

This clonotype was found a few times. The V call is TRBV12-5, the J call TRBJ2-7; D is perhaps TRBD1 (6 bases). Trimming left V 6 bases short and J 7 bases short, with 19 bases between. The CDR3 is 14 residues long. Looked up from germline, CDR1 is LGHNT and CDR2 is FRNRAP. The CDR3 nucleotides are TGTGCTAGTGGAGGGGTCGGACCCAGGGGAGAGCAGTACGTC. Protein: CASGGVGPRGEQYV.

This rearrangement joins TRBV5-1 to TRBJ1-4; possible D gene TRBD1, 6 bases. The CDR3 consists of 15 residues. Germline CDR1 and CDR2: SGHRS and YFSETQ. Deletions cut 4 bases from V and 8 bases from J, with 18 bases between. The CDR3 loop reads CASSNVQGSREKLFF. DNA for the CDR3: TGCGCCAGCAGCAATGTACAGGGATCGAGGGAAAAACTGTTTTTT. The variable domain in full, completed from reference TRBV5-1 and TRBJ1-4, reads KAGVTQTPRYLIKTRGQQVTLSCSPISGHRSVSWYQQTPGQGLQFLFEYFSETQRNKGNFPGRFSGRQFSNSRSEMNVSTLELGDSALYLCASSNVQGSREKLFFGSGTQLSVL.

V is TRBV28 and J is TRBJ2-7, with D possibly being TRBD1 (6 bases). Germline CDR1 reads MDHEN; CDR2 reads SYDVKM. This CDR3 is built from 13 residues. Trimming stripped 6 bases from V and 3 bases from J, with 12 bases between. The CDR3: CASSSGQYYEQYV. For the CDR3, the DNA is TGTGCCAGCAGCTCCGGACAGTACTACGAGCAGTACGTC.

This clonotype was seen a handful of times. The rearrangement joins TRBV27 to TRBJ1-2; TRBD1 agrees at 7 bases. CDR3 size: 14 residues. V lost 6 bases and J lost 2; bases outside the gene matches: 6. CDR1 is MNHEY and CDR2 is SMNVEV in the germline V gene (reference sequence). This CDR3 reads CASRPGGPNYGYTF. DNA for the CDR3: TGTGCCAGCAGGCCAGGGGGGCCAAACTATGGCTACACCTTC.

DNA of the CDR3: TGCAGTGCTCCTCAGCGGGAGCCCTATGAGCAGTTCTTC. Protein product: CSAPQREPYEQFF. This chain uses TRBV20-1 with TRBJ2-1, with 8 bases aligning to TRBD2. There are 13 residues in the CDR3. Looked up from germline, CDR1 is DFQATT and CDR2 is SNEGSKA (reference sequence). J was trimmed by 8 bases and V by 5 bases; bases with no gene match: 8.

This clonotype was seen many times. The V and J genes are TRBV3-1 and TRBJ1-5; tentative D call: TRBD1 (6 bases). CDR3 length: 17 residues. Germline CDR1 is LGHDT and CDR2 is YNNKEL (reference sequence). V was trimmed by 1 base and J by 0 bases, leaving 13 bases between them. The CDR3 loop is CASSQGFQGPSNQPQHF. The CDR3 DNA is TGTGCCAGCAGCCAAGGATTTCAGGGGCCTAGCAATCAGCCCCAGCATTTT.

This clonotype was observed at least ten times. V usage is TRBV20-1 and J usage is TRBJ2-5, with 7 positions matching TRBD1. The CDR3 is made up of 17 amino acids. V was pared by 6 bases and J by 7 bases, with 23 bases of the junction left unmatched. CDR1 and CDR2 from the germline V gene are DFQATT and SNEGSKA (reference sequence). The CDR3, as DNA: TGCAGTGCATACTCACCGGGACAGCGGCTTCCGTTGAGGACCCAGTACTTC. This translates into CSAYSPGQRLPLRTQYF.

This chain connects TRBV20-1 to TRBJ2-5, with D unclear. Trimming took 7 bases from V and 5 from J, leaving 11 bases between them. CDR3 length equals 11 residues. Germline V CDR1 and CDR2: DFQATT, SNEGSKA (reference sequence). Here the CDR3 reads CSVLPLETQYF. The DNA of the CDR3 is TGCAGTGTCCTCCCGCTGGAGACCCAGTACTTC.

In this sample, this clonotype turned up a few times. V gene TRBV3-1 combines with J gene TRBJ1-5; D not resolved. The germline V and J ends were trimmed by 1 base and 3 bases, with 10 bases remaining between them. The germline V gene has CDR1 LGHDT and CDR2 YNNKEL (reference sequence). This CDR3 has 15 residues. The CDR3 region has the DNA TGTGCCAGCAGCCAAGGAAGCCAGCTCAATCAGCCCCAGCATTTT. Translation gives CASSQGSQLNQPQHF.

This clonotype occurred many times. The chain combines TRBV20-1 with TRBJ1-5; 10 nucleotides match TRBD1. The CDR3 extends over 15 amino acids. The germline V gene encodes CDR1 DFQATT and CDR2 SNEGSKA (reference sequence). The trim removed 3 bases at V and 2 bases at J, leaving 4 bases unmatched. CDR3 residues: CSASAGTGGNQPQHF. As DNA, the CDR3 is TGCAGTGCTAGCGCGGGGACAGGGGGCAATCAGCCCCAGCATTTT.

This clonotype was recorded many times. The chain has TRBV6-2 or TRBV6-3 and TRBJ2-3, with D unclear. V lost 4 bases and J 1 base, leaving 15 bases between the germline ends. CDR3 size: 16 residues. Germline values: CDR1 MNHEY, CDR2 SVGEGT. The CDR3 nucleotides are TGTGCCAGCAGTTCTTTCTTAGCCGTGGGCACAGATACGCAGTATTTT. This gives the protein CASSSFLAVGTDTQYF.

This clonotype was seen repeatedly, ten times or more. CDR3 nucleotide sequence: TGTGCCAGCAGCTTCAACAGAAATTCACCCCTCCACTTT. Amino acids: CASSFNRNSPLHF. V usage is TRBV7-8 and J usage is TRBJ1-6; no clear D gene. There are 13 residues in the CDR3. Trimming stripped 3 bases from V and 7 bases from J, with 7 bases between. Per germline, CDR1 SGHVS and CDR2 FQNEAQ. The whole variable domain, filled in from reference TRBV7-8 and TRBJ1-6, reads GAGVSQSPRYKVAKRGQDVALRCDPISGHVSLFWYQQALGQGPEFLTYFQNEAQLDKSGLPSDRFFAERPEGSVSTLKIQRTQQEDSAVYLCASSFNRNSPLHFGNGTRLTVT.

This clonotype was found many times. V gene TRBV29-1 combines with J gene TRBJ1-1, with D perhaps TRBD1 (5 bases). This CDR3 comprises 13 residues. With 4 bases removed from V and 4 bases from J, the gap between germline ends came to 13 bases. The V gene's germline CDR1 is SQVTM and CDR2 ANQGSEA. CDR3 protein: CSVAWSGTTEAFF. In DNA form, the CDR3 reads TGCAGCGTTGCCTGGAGCGGGACCACTGAAGCTTTCTTT.

This clonotype appeared many times. V is TRBV20-1 and J is TRBJ1-4; 7 bases are shared with TRBD1. CDR3 length: 14 residues. Germline-derived CDR1 and CDR2 are DFQATT and SNEGSKA (reference sequence). V shed 0 bases and J 4 bases; nucleotides not matched to a gene: 2. CDR3 region: CSARDQGDNEKLFF. The DNA of the CDR3 is TGCAGTGCTAGAGATCAGGGGGATAATGAAAAACTGTTTTTT.

The V call is TRBV7-2, the J call TRBJ2-2, with unresolved D. The CDR3 length is 14 residues. Trimming took off 0 bases at V and 1 base at J, with 3 bases between the two ends. Germline CDR1 reads SGHTA; CDR2 reads FQGNSA. The DNA for the CDR3 is TGTGCCAGCAGCTTAGCTCAGAACACCGGGGAGCTGTTTTTT. This sequence encodes CASSLAQNTGELFF.

This clonotype showed up just a few times. V gene TRBV29-1 combines with J gene TRBJ2-7; D ambiguous. CDR1 and CDR2 from the germline V gene are SQVTM and ANQGSEA. Trimming removed 3 bases from V and 0 bases from J, with 6 bases in between. The CDR3 loop spans 12 amino acids. Here the CDR3 DNA reads TGCAGCGTTGAGGCCAACTCCTACGAGCAGTACTTC. Its protein is CSVEANSYEQYF.

This clonotype came up a few times. The V call is TRBV28, the J call TRBJ2-1; possibly TRBD1 for D (5 bases). This CDR3 has 13 amino acids. CDR1 and CDR2 from the germline V gene are MDHEN and SYDVKM. V shed 8 bases and J shed 7 bases, with 15 bases lying between them. Here the CDR3 reads CASPGKGSNEQFF. CDR3 DNA: TGTGCCAGCCCAGGGAAGGGGTCGAATGAGCAGTTCTTC.